The 25 T cell receptor beta chains below were found in one sample sequenced in a study of T-cell reconstitution after alpha-beta-depleted transplantation in children. Preparing the TCRbeta library involved the use of unique molecular identifiers. MiXCR was run by TCRdb on the PCR reads, yielding one entry per CDR3 protein. The sample contains approximately 350,000 distinct CDR3 sequences, 13% of which appear only once. This specimen consisted of PBMCs, obtained from the stem cell graft. Every receptor here comes from a human donor who donated a stem cell graft to a child with Fanconi anemia.

This clonotype was found a few times. The chain recombines TRBV7-8 with TRBJ2-1; maybe TRBD2 (5 bases). The CDR3 runs 17 residues. The V and J ends lost 0 bases and 4 bases respectively, with 16 bases between them. Germline lookup yields CDR1 SGHVS and CDR2 FQNEAQ. The CDR3 sequence: CASSLASPSRGYNEQFF. The CDR3 DNA reads as TGTGCCAGCAGCTTAGCATCACCCTCCCGGGGTTACAATGAGCAGTTCTTC.

V and J are TRBV12-3 or TRBV12-4 and TRBJ1-3, with D hard to call. CDR3 size: 14 residues. Trimming took off 9 bases at V and 0 bases at J, with 12 bases between the two ends. CDR3 nucleotides: TGTGCCAGTGGGAGCGGAAACTCTGGAAACACCATATATTTT. Protein: CASGSGNSGNTIYF.

The gene calls are TRBV29-1 and TRBJ2-7; 9 bases agree with TRBD1. J gave up 6 bases and V 7 bases, and 4 bases lay outside the gene matches. The V gene's germline CDR1 is SQVTM and CDR2 ANQGSEA. This CDR3 has 11 residues. CDR3 loop: CSAQGAREQYF. The CDR3 nucleotides are TGCAGCGCACAGGGGGCTCGCGAGCAGTACTTC.

This clonotype occurred many times. The chain links TRBV6-5 to TRBJ1-5; 7 positions match TRBD1. Trimming took 4 bases from V and 2 from J; bases not matched to a gene: 2. The CDR3 runs to 14 residues. Germline assignment: CDR1 MNHEY and CDR2 SVGAGI. The CDR3 bases are TGTGCCAGCAGTTCTGGGACAGGCAATCAGCCCCAGCATTTT. Translation gives CASSSGTGNQPQHF.

The chain links TRBV5-1 to TRBJ1-2; D is undetermined. CDR1 and CDR2 from the germline V gene are SGHRS and YFSETQ. V was shortened by 3 bases and J by 8 bases, with 14 bases between the two germline ends. The CDR3 is 13 residues long. The CDR3 sequence: CASSSPGTEGYTF. In DNA, the CDR3 is TGCGCCAGCAGCTCCCCTGGTACAGAAGGCTACACCTTC. The whole variable domain, filled in from reference TRBV5-1 and TRBJ1-2, reads KAGVTQTPRYLIKTRGQQVTLSCSPISGHRSVSWYQQTPGQGLQFLFEYFSETQRNKGNFPGRFSGRQFSNSRSEMNVSTLELGDSALYLCASSSPGTEGYTFGSGTRLTVV.

This clonotype was picked up many times. CDR3 in amino acids: CASSLGGTNQPQHF. The DNA of the CDR3 is TGTGCCAGCAGTTTAGGGGGTACCAATCAGCCCCAGCATTTT. This chain connects TRBV28 to TRBJ1-5, with D perhaps TRBD1 (5 bases). This CDR3 has 14 residues. Looked up from germline, CDR1 is MDHEN and CDR2 is SYDVKM. The V end was cut by 2 bases, the J end by 3 bases, with 8 bases between.

This clonotype occurred many times. The chain uses TRBV5-8 and TRBJ2-7; a possible D gene is TRBD1 (5 bases). The CDR3 has 16 amino acids. The germline CDR1 and CDR2 sequences are SGHTS and YDEGEE. Trimming stripped 6 bases from V and 3 bases from J, with 22 bases between. Here the CDR3 DNA reads TGTGCCAGCACCCCATCTCGATGGGGCGAACGCTACGAGCAGTACGTC. The encoded protein is CASTPSRWGERYEQYV.

This clonotype was found a few times. The chain employs TRBV12-3 or TRBV12-4 and TRBJ2-3; tentatively, D is TRBD1 (5 bases). V lost 6 bases to trimming and J lost 0 bases, with 16 bases between them. The CDR3 consists of 16 residues. The CDR3 loop is CASRGDSYTSTDTQYF. CDR3 DNA: TGTGCCAGCAGGGGCGACAGCTATACTAGCACAGATACGCAGTATTTT.

This clonotype was picked up a small number of times. V usage is TRBV27 and J usage is TRBJ1-5, with D possibly TRBD1 on 6 matching bases. Deletions cut 3 bases from V and 0 bases from J, with 9 bases between. Germline V CDR1 and CDR2: MNHEY, SMNVEV (reference sequence). This CDR3 is 15 amino acids long. The CDR3 sequence: CASSFNRDSNQPQHF. In nucleotides, the CDR3 is TGTGCCAGCAGTTTCAACAGGGATAGCAATCAGCCCCAGCATTTT.

This clonotype has a count of ten or more. This rearrangement joins TRBV7-2 to TRBJ1-5; D remains ambiguous. In germline, CDR1 is SGHTA, CDR2 FQGNSA. The CDR3 consists of 15 residues. Trimming pared 1 base from V and 7 bases from J, leaving 14 bases between. The CDR3 nucleotides read TGTGCCAGCAGCTTAGATGGTATGGGTAACCAGCCCCAGCATTTT. This gives the protein CASSLDGMGNQPQHF.

The chain has TRBV4-3 and TRBJ1-2; the D gene is possibly TRBD1 (6 bases). In germline, CDR1 is LGHNA, CDR2 YSLEER. CDR3 size: 14 residues. The ends were cut back, 1 base at V and 3 bases at J, with 9 bases in the middle. The CDR3 DNA is TGCGCCAGCAGCCAAGCACAGGGAGACTATGGCTACACCTTC. It translates to CASSQAQGDYGYTF.

This clonotype was detected many times. This chain joins TRBV10-3 and TRBJ2-1, with TRBD1 matching over 8 bases. This CDR3 spans 14 amino acids. From germline, CDR1 is ENHRY and CDR2 SYGVKD. The ends lost 11 bases at V and 4 bases at J; junction bases unmatched: 10. Written as DNA, the CDR3 is TGTGCCTCGTCGGGACAGGAGCTATACAATGAGCAGTTCTTC. This codes for CASSGQELYNEQFF.

Only a few counts were recorded for this clonotype. The chain combines TRBV7-2 with TRBJ1-5, with a possible D match to TRBD1 (5 bases). V gave up 1 base and J gave up 1 base, with 14 bases separating them. Germline V gives CDR1 SGHTA, CDR2 FQGNSA. The CDR3 loop spans 17 amino acids. The chain's CDR3 is CASSLDASGASNQPQHF. DNA of the CDR3: TGTGCCAGCAGCTTAGACGCGAGTGGGGCAAGCAATCAGCCCCAGCATTTT.

This clonotype was seen only a few times. The rearrangement joins TRBV7-2 to TRBJ2-3; no clear D. With 1 base removed from V and 6 bases from J, the gap between germline ends came to 8 bases. Germline V gene data show CDR1 as SGHTA and CDR2 as FQGNSA. The CDR3 extends over 13 amino acids. The CDR3 bases are TGTGCCAGCAGCTTAGAGACGTGGGATACGCAGTATTTT. Amino acids: CASSLETWDTQYF.

This clonotype has at least ten counts. CDR3: CASSSLTSGSYNEQFF. Written as DNA, the CDR3 is TGCGCCAGCAGCTCGTTAACTAGCGGTTCCTACAATGAGCAGTTCTTC. The rearrangement uses TRBV5-1 and TRBJ2-1, with 8 nucleotides matching TRBD2. The CDR3 covers 16 residues. The ends lost 3 bases at V and 1 base at J; junction bases unmatched: 6. Germline lookup yields CDR1 SGHRS and CDR2 YFSETQ.

This chain uses TRBV12-3 or TRBV12-4 with TRBJ2-7; no clear D. V lost 2 bases and J lost 1, with 6 bases in between. The CDR3 spans 13 residues. The CDR3 reads CASSLPDSYEQYF. The CDR3 DNA reads TGTGCCAGCAGTTTACCGGATTCCTACGAGCAGTACTTC.

This clonotype was seen ten or more times. The V call is TRBV7-2, the J call TRBJ2-1; D tentatively fits TRBD1 or TRBD2 (5 bases each). Germline assignment: CDR1 SGHTA and CDR2 FQGNSA. V was shortened by 5 bases and J by 5 bases, with 16 bases between the two germline ends. CDR3 length equals 15 residues. CDR3 sequence (DNA): TGTGCCAGCAGCCCCTTGAGGGGAGTCGACAATGAGCAGTTCTTC. Encoded protein: CASSPLRGVDNEQFF. Supplemented by reference TRBV7-2 and TRBJ2-1, the full variable domain reads GAGVSQSPSNKVTEKGKDVELRCDPISGHTALYWYRQSLGQGLEFLIYFQGNSAPDKSGLPSDRFSAERTGGSVSTLTIQRTQQEDSAVYLCASSPLRGVDNEQFFGPGTRLTVL.

The J gene is TRBJ1-3, the V gene TRBV11-2; no definite D call. This CDR3 spans 15 amino acids. V lost 6 bases and J 0 bases, leaving 12 bases between the germline ends. Germline V gives CDR1 SGHAT, CDR2 FQNNGV. DNA for the CDR3: TGTGCCAGCAGTTTCTTGCCCCGCTCTGGAAACACCATATATTTT. The encoded protein is CASSFLPRSGNTIYF. The variable domain in full, with the rest retrieved from reference TRBV11-2 and TRBJ1-3, is EAGVAQSPRYKIIEKRQSVAFWCNPISGHATLYWYQQILGQGPKLLIQFQNNGVVDDSQLPKDRFSAERLKGVDSTLKIQPAKLEDSAVYLCASSFLPRSGNTIYFGEGSWLTVV.

This clonotype has just a few counts. The rearrangement joins TRBV24-1 to TRBJ2-3; D gene uncertain. The length of the CDR3 is 13 residues. V lost 12 bases and J 2 bases, leaving 14 bases between the germline ends. Germline CDR1 is KGHDR and CDR2 is SFDVKD. CDR3 protein: CASSPSNTDTQYF. CDR3 nucleotides: TGTGCCTCCTCACCAAGTAACACAGATACGCAGTATTTT.

The chain has TRBV2 and TRBJ1-2, with TRBD1 matching over 7 bases. After removal of 6 bases from V and 3 bases from J, the junction contained 4 bases not matched to a gene. CDR1 and CDR2 from the germline V gene are SNHLY and FYNNEI. CDR3 length: 13 amino acids. CDR3 nucleotide sequence: TGTGCCAGCAGGGGGGACAGCGACTATGGCTACACCTTC. It specifies CASRGDSDYGYTF.

The chain employs TRBV5-6 and TRBJ2-7; 7 nucleotides agree with TRBD1. CDR1 SGHDT and CDR2 YYEEEE come from the germline V gene. Losses at the gene ends were 4 bases for V and 5 bases for J; bases not matched to a gene: 18. This CDR3 has 17 residues. DNA of the CDR3: TGTGCCAGCAGCCTAACGACGGTGCAGGGGGTACCCAACGAGCAGTACTTC. Its translation is CASSLTTVQGVPNEQYF.

This clonotype turned up a few times. This CDR3 is CASSPGESSGNTIYF. Here the CDR3 DNA reads TGTGCCAGCTCACCGGGGGAAAGCTCTGGAAACACCATATATTTT. The J gene is TRBJ1-3, the V gene TRBV18, with D perhaps TRBD1 (5 bases). CDR3 length: 15 amino acids. With 3 bases removed from V and 0 bases from J, the gap between germline ends came to 9 bases. The V gene's germline CDR1 is KGHSH and CDR2 LQKENI.

J is TRBJ1-4 and V is TRBV6-1; TRBD1 might be the D (5 bases). CDR1 MNHNS and CDR2 SASEGT come from the germline V gene. This CDR3 has 14 amino acids. With 3 bases removed from V and 8 bases from J, the gap between germline ends came to 13 bases. DNA for the CDR3: TGTGCCAGCAGTGATCTGGGGGTGGAGGAAAAACTGTTTTTT. It encodes CASSDLGVEEKLFF.

The chain uses TRBV10-3 and TRBJ2-3, with D perhaps matching TRBD1 or TRBD2 (5 bases each). V shed 8 bases and J shed 7 bases, with 19 bases lying between them. Germline V gives CDR1 ENHRY, CDR2 SYGVKD. The CDR3 sequence is 14 residues long. CDR3: CAIRGSKGVHTQYF. The CDR3 DNA reads as TGTGCCATCCGGGGCAGCAAAGGAGTCCATACGCAGTATTTT.

CDR3 protein: CASSPPGTGDGYTF. CDR3 sequence (DNA): TGTGCCAGCAGCCCACCCGGGACAGGGGATGGCTACACCTTC. V is TRBV27 and J is TRBJ1-2, with 10 bases matching TRBD1. Germline assignment: CDR1 MNHEY and CDR2 SMNVEV (reference sequence). The CDR3 has 14 residues. V lost 6 bases, J lost 6 bases, and 7 bases stayed unmatched.